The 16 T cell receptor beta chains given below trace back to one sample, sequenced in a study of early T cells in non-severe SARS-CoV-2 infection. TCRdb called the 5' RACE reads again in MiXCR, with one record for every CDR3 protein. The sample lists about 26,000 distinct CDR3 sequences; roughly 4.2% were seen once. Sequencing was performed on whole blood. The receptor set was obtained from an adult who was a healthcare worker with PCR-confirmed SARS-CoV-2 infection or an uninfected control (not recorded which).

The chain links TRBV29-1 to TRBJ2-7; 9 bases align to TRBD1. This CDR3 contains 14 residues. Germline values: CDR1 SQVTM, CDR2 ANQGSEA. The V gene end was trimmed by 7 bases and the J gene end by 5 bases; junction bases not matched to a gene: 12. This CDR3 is CSGASGTGNDEQYF. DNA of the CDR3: TGCAGCGGCGCCTCCGGGACAGGGAACGACGAGCAGTACTTC.

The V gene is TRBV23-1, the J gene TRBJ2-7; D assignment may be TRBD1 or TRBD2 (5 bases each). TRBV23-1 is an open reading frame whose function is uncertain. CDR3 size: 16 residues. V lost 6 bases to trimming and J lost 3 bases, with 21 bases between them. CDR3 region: CASSEGPLRINYEQYF. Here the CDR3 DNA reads TGCGCCAGCAGCGAGGGGCCATTGCGGATTAACTACGAGCAGTACTTC.

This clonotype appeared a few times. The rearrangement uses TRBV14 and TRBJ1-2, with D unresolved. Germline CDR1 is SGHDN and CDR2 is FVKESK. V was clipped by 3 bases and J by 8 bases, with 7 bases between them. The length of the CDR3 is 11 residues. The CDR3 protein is CASSHRGGYTF. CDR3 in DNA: TGTGCCAGCAGCCATAGAGGCGGCTACACCTTC.

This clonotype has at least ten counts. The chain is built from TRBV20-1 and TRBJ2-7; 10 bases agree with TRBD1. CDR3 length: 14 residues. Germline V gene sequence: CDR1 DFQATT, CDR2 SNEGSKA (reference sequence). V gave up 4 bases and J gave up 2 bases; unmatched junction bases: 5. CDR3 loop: CSANEGQGAYEQYF. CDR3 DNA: TGCAGTGCTAATGAAGGACAGGGGGCCTACGAGCAGTACTTC.

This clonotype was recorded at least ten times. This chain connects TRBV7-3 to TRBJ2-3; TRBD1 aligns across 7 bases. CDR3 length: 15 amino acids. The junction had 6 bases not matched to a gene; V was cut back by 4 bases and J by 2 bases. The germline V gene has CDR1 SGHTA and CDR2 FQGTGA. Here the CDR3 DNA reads TGTGCCAGCAGCTCACTGGGACAGTCCACAGATACGCAGTATTTT. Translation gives CASSSLGQSTDTQYF.

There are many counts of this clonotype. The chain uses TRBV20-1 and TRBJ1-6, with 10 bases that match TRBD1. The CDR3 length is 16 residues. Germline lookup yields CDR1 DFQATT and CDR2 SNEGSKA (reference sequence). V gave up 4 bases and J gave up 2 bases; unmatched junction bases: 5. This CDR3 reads CSATRQGAAYNSPLHF. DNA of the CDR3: TGCAGTGCTACTAGACAGGGGGCCGCCTATAATTCACCCCTCCACTTT.

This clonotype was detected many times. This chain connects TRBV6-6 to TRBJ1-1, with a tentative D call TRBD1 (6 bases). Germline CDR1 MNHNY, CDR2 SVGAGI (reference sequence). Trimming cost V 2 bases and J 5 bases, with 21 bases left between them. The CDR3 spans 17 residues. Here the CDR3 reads CASSYEGRQGLGTEAFF. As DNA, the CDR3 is TGTGCCAGCAGTTACGAGGGAAGGCAGGGGTTGGGGACTGAAGCTTTCTTT.

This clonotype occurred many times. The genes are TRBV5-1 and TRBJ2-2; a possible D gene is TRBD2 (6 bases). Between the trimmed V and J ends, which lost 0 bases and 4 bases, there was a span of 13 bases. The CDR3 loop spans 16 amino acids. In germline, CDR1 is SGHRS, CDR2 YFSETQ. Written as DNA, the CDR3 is TGCGCCAGCAGCTTGGTCGGAGGGGCCAGCACCGGGGAGCTGTTTTTT. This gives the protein CASSLVGGASTGELFF.

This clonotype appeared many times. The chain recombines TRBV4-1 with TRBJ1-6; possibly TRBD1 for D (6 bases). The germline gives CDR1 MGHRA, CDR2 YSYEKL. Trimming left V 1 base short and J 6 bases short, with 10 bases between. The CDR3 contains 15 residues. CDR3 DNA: TGCGCCAGCAGCCAAGTACCAGGGGTTAATTCACCCCTCCACTTT. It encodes CASSQVPGVNSPLHF.

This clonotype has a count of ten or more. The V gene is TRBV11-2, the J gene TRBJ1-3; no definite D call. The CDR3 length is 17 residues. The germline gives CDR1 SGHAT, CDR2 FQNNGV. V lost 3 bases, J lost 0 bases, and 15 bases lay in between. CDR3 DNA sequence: TGTGCCAGCAGCTTTCTTAGGACGGTGGCCTCTGGAAACACCATATATTTT. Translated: CASSFLRTVASGNTIYF.

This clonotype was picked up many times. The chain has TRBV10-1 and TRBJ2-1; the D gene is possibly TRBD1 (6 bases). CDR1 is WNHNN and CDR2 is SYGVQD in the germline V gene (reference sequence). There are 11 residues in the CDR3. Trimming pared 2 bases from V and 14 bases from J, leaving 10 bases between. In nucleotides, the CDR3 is TGCGCCAGCAGTGAGGGGGGCCCCAAGTTCTTC. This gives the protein CASSEGGPKFF.

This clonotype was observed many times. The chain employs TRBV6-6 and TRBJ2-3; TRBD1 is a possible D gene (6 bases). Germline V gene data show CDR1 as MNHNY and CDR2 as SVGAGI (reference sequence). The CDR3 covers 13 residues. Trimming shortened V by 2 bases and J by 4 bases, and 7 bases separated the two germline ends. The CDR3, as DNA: TGTGCCAGCAGTTACCCAGGGGCAGATACGCAGTATTTT. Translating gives CASSYPGADTQYF.

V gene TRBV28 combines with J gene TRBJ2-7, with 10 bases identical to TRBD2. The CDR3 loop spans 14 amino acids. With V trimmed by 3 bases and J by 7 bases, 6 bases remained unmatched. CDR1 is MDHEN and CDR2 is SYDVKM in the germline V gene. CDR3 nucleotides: TGTGCCAGCAGTTTCCAAGCGGGAGGGCGGGAGCAGTACTTC. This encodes CASSFQAGGREQYF.

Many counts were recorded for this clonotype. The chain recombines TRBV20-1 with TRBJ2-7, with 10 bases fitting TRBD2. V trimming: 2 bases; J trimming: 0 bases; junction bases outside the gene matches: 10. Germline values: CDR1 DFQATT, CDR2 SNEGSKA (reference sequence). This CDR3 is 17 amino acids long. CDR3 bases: TGCAGTGCTAGACTAGCGGGGGAACGAATTCACTCCTACGAGCAGTACTTC. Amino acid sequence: CSARLAGERIHSYEQYF.

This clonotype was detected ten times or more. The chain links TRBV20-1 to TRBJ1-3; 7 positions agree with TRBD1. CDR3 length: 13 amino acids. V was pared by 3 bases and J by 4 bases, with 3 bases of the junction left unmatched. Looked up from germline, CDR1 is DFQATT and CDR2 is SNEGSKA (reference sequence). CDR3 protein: CSARKGAGNTIYF. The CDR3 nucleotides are TGCAGTGCTAGGAAGGGGGCCGGAAACACCATATATTTT.

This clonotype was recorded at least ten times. CDR3 region: CASSPGQLTDTQYF. The CDR3 region has the DNA TGTGCCAGCAGCCCGGGACAACTCACAGATACGCAGTATTTT. The J gene is TRBJ2-3, the V gene TRBV9; D might be TRBD1 (6 bases). Germline CDR1 and CDR2: SGDLS and YYNGEE. Trimming removed 4 bases from V and 2 bases from J, with 11 bases in between. There are 14 residues in the CDR3.